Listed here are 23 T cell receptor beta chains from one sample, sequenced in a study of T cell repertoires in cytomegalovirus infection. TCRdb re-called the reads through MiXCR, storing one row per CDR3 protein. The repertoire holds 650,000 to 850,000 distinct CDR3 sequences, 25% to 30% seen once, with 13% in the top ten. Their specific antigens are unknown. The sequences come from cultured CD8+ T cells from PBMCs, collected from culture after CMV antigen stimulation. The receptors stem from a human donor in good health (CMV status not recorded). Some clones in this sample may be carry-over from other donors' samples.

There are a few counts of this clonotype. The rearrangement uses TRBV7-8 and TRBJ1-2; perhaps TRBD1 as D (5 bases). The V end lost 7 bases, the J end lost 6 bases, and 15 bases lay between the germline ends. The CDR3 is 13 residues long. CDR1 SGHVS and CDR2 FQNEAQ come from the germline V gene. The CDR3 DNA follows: TGTGCCAGCACCGGCTCGGGAGGGGATGGCTACACCTTC. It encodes CASTGSGGDGYTF.

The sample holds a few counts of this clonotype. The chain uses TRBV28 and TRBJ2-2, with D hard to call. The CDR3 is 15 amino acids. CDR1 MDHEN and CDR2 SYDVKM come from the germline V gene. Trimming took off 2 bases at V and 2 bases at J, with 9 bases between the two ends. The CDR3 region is CASSLILVNTGELFF. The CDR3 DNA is TGTGCCAGCAGTTTAATATTGGTTAACACCGGGGAGCTGTTTTTT.

The CDR3 DNA follows: TGTGCCAGCAGTTACTTGGATGCAGGGGTGGGAGAGCAGTACTTC. As protein: CASSYLDAGVGEQYF. The chain is built from TRBV6-6 and TRBJ2-7; a weak D match, TRBD1 (6 bases). The length of the CDR3 is 15 residues. The V gene lost 1 base and the J gene lost 7 bases, with 17 bases spanning the gap. Germline lookup yields CDR1 MNHNY and CDR2 SVGAGI (reference sequence).

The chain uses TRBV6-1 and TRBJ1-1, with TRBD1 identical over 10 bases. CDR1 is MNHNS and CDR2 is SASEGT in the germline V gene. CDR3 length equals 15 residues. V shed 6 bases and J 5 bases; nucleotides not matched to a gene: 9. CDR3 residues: CASRSDRGRQTEAFF. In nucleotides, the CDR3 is TGTGCCAGCAGATCTGACAGGGGGCGCCAGACTGAAGCTTTCTTT.

The CDR3, as DNA: TGTGCCAGCAGAGTAAAGGGGGGTTTGAATCAGCCCCAGCATTTT. It encodes CASRVKGGLNQPQHF. This chain uses TRBV6-2 or TRBV6-3 with TRBJ1-5; a weak D match, TRBD1 (6 bases). Germline lookup yields CDR1 MNHEY and CDR2 SVGEGT. The CDR3 length is 15 residues. V dropped 6 bases and J dropped 4 bases, with 16 bases sitting between them.

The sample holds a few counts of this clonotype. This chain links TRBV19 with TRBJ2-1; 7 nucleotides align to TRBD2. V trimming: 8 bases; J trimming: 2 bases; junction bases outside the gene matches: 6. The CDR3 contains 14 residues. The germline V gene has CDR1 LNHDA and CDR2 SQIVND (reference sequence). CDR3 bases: TGTGCCAGTGCCAGCGGGGAGACCTACAATGAGCAGTTCTTC. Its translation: CASASGETYNEQFF.

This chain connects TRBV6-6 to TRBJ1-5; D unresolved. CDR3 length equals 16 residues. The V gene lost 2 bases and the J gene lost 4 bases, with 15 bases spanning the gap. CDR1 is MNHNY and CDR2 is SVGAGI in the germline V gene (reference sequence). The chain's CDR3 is CASSYRSALFNQPQHF. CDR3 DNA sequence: TGTGCCAGCAGTTACAGGTCGGCTCTTTTTAATCAGCCCCAGCATTTT.

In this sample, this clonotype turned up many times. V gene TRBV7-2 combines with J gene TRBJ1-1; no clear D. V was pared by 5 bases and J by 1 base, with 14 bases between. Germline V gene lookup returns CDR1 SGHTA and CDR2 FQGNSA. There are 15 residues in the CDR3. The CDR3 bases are TGTGCCAGCAGCCGCTTTAGTGGAAAGAACACTGAAGCTTTCTTT. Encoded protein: CASSRFSGKNTEAFF.

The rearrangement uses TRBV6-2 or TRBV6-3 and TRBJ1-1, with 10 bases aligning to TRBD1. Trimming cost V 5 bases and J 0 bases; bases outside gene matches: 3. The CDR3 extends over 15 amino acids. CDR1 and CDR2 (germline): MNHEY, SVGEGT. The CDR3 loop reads CASSIGTGVNTEAFF. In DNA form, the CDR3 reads TGTGCCAGCAGTATAGGGACAGGGGTGAACACTGAAGCTTTCTTT.

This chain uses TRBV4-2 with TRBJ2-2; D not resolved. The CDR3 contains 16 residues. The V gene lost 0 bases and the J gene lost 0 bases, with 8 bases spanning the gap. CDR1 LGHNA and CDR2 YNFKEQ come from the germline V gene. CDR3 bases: TGTGCCAGCAGCCAAGAACGGCTAGCGAACACCGGGGAGCTGTTTTTT. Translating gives CASSQERLANTGELFF.

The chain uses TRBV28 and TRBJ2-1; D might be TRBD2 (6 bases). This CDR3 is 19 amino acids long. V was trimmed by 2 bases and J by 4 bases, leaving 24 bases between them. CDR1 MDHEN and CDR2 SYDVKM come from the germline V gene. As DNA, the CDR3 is TGTGCCAGCAGTTTAAGGTCTGGGGAGGACGGAGAACTTTACAATGAGCAGTTCTTC. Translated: CASSLRSGEDGELYNEQFF.

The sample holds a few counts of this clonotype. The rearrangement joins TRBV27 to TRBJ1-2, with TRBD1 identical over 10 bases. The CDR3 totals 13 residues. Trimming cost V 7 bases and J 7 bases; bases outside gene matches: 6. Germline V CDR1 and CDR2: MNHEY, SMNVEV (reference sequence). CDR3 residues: CASTKGQGFGYTF. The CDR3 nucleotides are TGTGCCAGCACCAAGGGACAGGGGTTTGGCTACACCTTC.

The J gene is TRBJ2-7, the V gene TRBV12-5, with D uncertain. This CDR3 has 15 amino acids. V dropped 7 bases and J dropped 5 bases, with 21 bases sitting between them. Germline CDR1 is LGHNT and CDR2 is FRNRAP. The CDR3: CASALHLSQPHEQYF. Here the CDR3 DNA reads TGTGCTAGTGCCCTCCACCTCAGCCAACCCCACGAGCAGTACTTC.

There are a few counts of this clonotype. The CDR3 protein is CASSLEAASRGETQYF. The CDR3 DNA is TGTGCCAGCAGCTTAGAGGCGGCTAGCCGGGGTGAGACCCAGTACTTC. The chain joins TRBV7-2 to TRBJ2-5, with a weak D call TRBD2 (5 bases). CDR1 is SGHTA and CDR2 is FQGNSA in the germline V gene. Trimming removed 1 base from V and 5 bases from J, with 17 bases in between. This CDR3 comprises 16 residues.

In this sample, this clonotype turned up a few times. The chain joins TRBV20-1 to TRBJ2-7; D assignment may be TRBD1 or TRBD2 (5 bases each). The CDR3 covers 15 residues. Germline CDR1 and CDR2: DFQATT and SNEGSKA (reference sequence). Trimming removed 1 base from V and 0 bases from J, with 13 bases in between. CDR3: CSARVRDRSSYEQYF. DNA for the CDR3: TGCAGTGCTAGAGTTAGGGACCGGAGCTCCTACGAGCAGTACTTC.

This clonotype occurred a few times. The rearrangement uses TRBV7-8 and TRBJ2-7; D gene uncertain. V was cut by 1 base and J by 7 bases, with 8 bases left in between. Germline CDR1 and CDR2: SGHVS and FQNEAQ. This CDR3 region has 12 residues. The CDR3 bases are TGTGCCAGCAGCTTAGTGGCTACTGAGCAGTACGTC. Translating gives CASSLVATEQYV.

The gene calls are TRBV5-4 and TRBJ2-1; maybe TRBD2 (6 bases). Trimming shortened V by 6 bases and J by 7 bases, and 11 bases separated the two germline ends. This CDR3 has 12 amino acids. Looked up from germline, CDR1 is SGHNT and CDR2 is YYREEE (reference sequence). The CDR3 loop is CASTFGGNEQFF. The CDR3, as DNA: TGTGCCAGCACCTTTGGGGGGAATGAGCAGTTCTTC.

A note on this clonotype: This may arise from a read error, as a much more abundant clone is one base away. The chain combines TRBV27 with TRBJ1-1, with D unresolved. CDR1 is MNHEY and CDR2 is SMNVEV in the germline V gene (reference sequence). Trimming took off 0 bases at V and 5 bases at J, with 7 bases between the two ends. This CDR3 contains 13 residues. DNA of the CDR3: TGTGCCAGCAGTTTATCGGCACGAACTGAAGCTTTCTTT. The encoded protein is CASSLSARTEAFF.

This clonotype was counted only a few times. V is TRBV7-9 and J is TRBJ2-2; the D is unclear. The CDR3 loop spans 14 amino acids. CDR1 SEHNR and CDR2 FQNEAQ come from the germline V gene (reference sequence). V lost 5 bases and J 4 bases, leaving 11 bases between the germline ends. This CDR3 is CASSTRAFTGELFF. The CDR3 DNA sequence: TGTGCCAGCAGCACTCGGGCCTTCACCGGGGAGCTGTTTTTT.

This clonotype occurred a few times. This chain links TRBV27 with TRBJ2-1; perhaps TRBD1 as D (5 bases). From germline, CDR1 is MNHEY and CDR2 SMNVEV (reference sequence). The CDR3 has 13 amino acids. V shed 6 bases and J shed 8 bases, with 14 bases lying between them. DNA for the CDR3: TGTGCCAGCAGCCTTAGGGGTACCGATGAGCAGTTCTTC. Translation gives CASSLRGTDEQFF.

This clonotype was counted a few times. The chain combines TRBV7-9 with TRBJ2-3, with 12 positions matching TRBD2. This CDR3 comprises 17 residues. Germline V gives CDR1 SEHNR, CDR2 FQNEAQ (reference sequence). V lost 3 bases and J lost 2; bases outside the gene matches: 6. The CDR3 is CASSFTSGGPHTDTQYF. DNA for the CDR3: TGTGCCAGCAGCTTCACTAGCGGGGGGCCCCACACAGATACGCAGTATTTT.

The CDR3 loop reads CASSYRLGSTEAFF. Here the CDR3 DNA reads TGTGCCAGCAGTTACCGCCTAGGTAGCACTGAAGCTTTCTTT. V gene TRBV6-5 combines with J gene TRBJ1-1, with D unresolved. Germline lookup yields CDR1 MNHEY and CDR2 SVGAGI. V lost 2 bases to trimming and J lost 4 bases, with 11 bases between them. The CDR3 consists of 14 residues.

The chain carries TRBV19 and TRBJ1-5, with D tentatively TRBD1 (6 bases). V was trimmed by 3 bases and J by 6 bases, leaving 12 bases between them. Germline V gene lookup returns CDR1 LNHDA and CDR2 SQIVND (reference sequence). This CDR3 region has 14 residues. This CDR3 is CASSMGGGVQPQHF. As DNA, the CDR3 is TGTGCCAGTAGTATGGGGGGGGGCGTTCAGCCCCAGCATTTT.